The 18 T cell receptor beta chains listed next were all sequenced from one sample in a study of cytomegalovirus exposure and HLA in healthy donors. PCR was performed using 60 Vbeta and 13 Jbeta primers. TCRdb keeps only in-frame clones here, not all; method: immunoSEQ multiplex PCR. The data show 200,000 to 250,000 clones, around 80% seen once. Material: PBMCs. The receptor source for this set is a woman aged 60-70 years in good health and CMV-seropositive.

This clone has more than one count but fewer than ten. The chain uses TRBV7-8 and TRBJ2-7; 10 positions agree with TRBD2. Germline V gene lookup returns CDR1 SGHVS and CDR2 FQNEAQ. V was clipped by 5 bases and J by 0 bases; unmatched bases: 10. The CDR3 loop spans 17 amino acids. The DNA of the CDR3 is TGTGCCAGCAGCCCCCCGAGCGGGAGGGAACACTCCTACGAGCAGTACTTC. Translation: CASSPPSGREHSYEQYF.

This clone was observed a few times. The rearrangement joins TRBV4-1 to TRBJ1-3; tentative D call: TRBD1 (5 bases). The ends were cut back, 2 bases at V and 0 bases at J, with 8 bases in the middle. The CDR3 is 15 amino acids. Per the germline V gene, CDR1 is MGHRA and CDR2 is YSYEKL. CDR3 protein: CASSQNQGSGNTIYF. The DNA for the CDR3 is TGCGCCAGCAGCCAAAATCAGGGCTCTGGAAACACCATATATTTT.

CDR3 protein: CASSVGAGASGNTIYF. CDR3 DNA sequence: TGTGCCAGCAGCGTAGGTGCAGGGGCGAGCGGAAACACCATATATTTT. The chain uses TRBV9 and TRBJ1-3; D may be TRBD1 (6 bases). Germline CDR1 SGDLS, CDR2 YYNGEE. V shed 0 bases and J shed 4 bases, with 14 bases lying between them. The CDR3 loop spans 16 amino acids.

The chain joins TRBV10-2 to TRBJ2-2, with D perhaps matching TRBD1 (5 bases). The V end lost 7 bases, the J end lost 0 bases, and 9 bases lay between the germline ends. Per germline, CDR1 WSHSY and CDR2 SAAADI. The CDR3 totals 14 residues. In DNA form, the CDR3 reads TGCGCCAGCATCCCAGGGACGAACACCGGGGAGCTGTTTTTT. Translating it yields CASIPGTNTGELFF.

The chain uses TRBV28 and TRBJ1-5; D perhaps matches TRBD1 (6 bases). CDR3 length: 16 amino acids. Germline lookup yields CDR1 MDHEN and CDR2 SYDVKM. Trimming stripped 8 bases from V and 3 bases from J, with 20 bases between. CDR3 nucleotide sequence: TGTGCCAGCGGGGGAGGGGGGGCGGACTTCAATCAGCCCCAGCATTTT. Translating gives CASGGGGADFNQPQHF. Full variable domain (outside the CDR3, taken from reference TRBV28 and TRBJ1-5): DVKVTQSSRYLVKRTGEKVFLECVQDMDHENMFWYRQDPGLGLRLIYFSYDVKMKEKGDIPEGYSVSREKKERFSLILESASTNQTSMYLCASGGGGADFNQPQHFGDGTRLSIL.

CDR3 coding DNA: TGTGCCAGCAGCTTAGGTCGTAGCTCTGGAAACACCATATATTTT. Its translation: CASSLGRSSGNTIYF. The chain joins TRBV7-9 to TRBJ1-3; no definite D call. Germline CDR1 reads SEHNR; CDR2 reads FQNEAQ (reference sequence). This CDR3 contains 15 residues. V was pared by 1 base and J by 0 bases, with 7 bases between.

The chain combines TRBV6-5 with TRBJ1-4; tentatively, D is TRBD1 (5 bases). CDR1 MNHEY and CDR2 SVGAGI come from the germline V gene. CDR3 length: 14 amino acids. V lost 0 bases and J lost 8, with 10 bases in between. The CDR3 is CASSYSVGGEKLFF. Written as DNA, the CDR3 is TGTGCCAGCAGTTACTCAGTCGGGGGGGAAAAACTGTTTTTT.

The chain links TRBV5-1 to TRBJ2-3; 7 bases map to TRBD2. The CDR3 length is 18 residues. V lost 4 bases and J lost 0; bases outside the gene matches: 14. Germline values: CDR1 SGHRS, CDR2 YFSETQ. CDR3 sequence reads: CASSPGLQSAPSTDTQYF. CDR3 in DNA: TGCGCCAGCAGCCCGGGACTACAAAGTGCCCCTAGCACAGATACGCAGTATTTT. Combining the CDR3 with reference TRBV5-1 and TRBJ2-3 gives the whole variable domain KAGVTQTPRYLIKTRGQQVTLSCSPISGHRSVSWYQQTPGQGLQFLFEYFSETQRNKGNFPGRFSGRQFSNSRSEMNVSTLELGDSALYLCASSPGLQSAPSTDTQYFGPGTRLTVL.

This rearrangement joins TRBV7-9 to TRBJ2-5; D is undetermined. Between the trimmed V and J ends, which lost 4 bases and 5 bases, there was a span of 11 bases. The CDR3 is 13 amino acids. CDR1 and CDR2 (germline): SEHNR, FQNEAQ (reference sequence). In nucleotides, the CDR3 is TGTGCCAGCAGCTACAGACCTGGGGAGACCCAGTACTTC. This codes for CASSYRPGETQYF. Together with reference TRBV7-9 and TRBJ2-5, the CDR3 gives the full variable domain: DTGVSQNPRHKITKRGQNVTFRCDPISEHNRLYWYRQTLGQGPEFLTYFQNEAQLEKSRLLSDRFSAERPKGSFSTLEIQRTEQGDSAMYLCASSYRPGETQYFGPGTRLLVL.

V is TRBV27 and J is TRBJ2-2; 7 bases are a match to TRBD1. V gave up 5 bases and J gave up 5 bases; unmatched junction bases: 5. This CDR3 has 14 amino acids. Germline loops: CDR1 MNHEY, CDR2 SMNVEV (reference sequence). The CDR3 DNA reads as TGTGCCAGCAGTGCGACAGGGCTAACCGGGGAGCTGTTTTTT. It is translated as CASSATGLTGELFF.

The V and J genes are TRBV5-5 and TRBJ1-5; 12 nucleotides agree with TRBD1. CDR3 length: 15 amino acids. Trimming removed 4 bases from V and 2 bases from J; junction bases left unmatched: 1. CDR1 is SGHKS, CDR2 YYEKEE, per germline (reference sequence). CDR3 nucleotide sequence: TGTGCCAGCAGCGGGACAGGGGGCGGCAATCAGCCCCAGCATTTT. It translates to CASSGTGGGNQPQHF.

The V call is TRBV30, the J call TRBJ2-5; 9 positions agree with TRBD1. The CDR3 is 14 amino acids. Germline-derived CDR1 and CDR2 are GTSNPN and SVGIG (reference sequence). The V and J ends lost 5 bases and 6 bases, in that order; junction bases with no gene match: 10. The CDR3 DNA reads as TGTGCCTGGCCCCGGGACAGGGTAAGTCAGACCCAGTACTTC. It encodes CAWPRDRVSQTQYF.

The DNA of the CDR3 is TGTGCCAGCAGTTTATCAGGAGCTTATGGCTACACCTTC. Encoded protein: CASSLSGAYGYTF. This sequence joins TRBV27 and TRBJ1-2; D is unresolved. The CDR3 sequence is 13 residues long. The germline CDR1 and CDR2 sequences are MNHEY and SMNVEV (reference sequence). Trimming took 0 bases from V and 5 from J, leaving 7 bases between them.

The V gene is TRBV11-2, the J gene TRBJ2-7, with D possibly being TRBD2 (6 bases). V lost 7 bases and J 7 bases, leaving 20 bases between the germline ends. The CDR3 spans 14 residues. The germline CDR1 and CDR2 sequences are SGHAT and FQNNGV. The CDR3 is CASTPGDSRREQYF. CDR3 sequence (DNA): TGTGCCAGCACTCCGGGGGATAGCCGGAGGGAGCAGTACTTC. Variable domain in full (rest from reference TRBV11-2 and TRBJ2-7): EAGVAQSPRYKIIEKRQSVAFWCNPISGHATLYWYQQILGQGPKLLIQFQNNGVVDDSQLPKDRFSAERLKGVDSTLKIQPAKLEDSAVYLCASTPGDSRREQYFGPGTRLTVT.

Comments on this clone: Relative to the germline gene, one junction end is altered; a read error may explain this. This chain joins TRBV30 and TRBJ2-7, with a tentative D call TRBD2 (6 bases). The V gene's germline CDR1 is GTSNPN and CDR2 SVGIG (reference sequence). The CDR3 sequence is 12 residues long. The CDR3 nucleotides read TGTGCCTGGAGTGTACCGGACTACGAGCAGCACTTC. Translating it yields CAWSVPDYEQHF.

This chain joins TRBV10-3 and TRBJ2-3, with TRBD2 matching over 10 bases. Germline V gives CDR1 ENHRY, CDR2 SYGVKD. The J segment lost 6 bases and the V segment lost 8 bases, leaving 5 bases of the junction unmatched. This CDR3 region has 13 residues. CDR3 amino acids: CAIQTSGSDTQYF. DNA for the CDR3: TGTGCCATCCAGACTAGCGGGTCGGATACGCAGTATTTT.

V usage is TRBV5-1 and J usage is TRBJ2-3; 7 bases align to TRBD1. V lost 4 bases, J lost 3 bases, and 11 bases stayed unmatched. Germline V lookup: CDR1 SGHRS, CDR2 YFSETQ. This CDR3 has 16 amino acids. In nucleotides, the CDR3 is TGCGCCAGCAGCGGGCTGTCAGGGGGTAGGACAGATACGCAGTATTTT. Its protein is CASSGLSGGRTDTQYF.

The CDR3 region has the DNA TGTGCCAGCAGAACGCAGGGGGCGGTGGGCTACACCTTC. Its protein is CASRTQGAVGYTF. The J gene is TRBJ1-2, the V gene TRBV6-5; 8 bases agree with TRBD1. Germline V gene data show CDR1 as MNHEY and CDR2 as SVGAGI. The J segment lost 8 bases and the V segment lost 6 bases, leaving 8 bases of the junction unmatched. The CDR3 is 13 residues long.